The 2 T cell receptor beta chains below all came from one sample that was sequenced in a study of OX40 agonist ivuxolimab in advanced cancers. Method: immunoSEQ multiplex PCR; TCRdb's copy keeps in-frame clones and lacks some. The table lists some 70,000 clones, around 90% of them singletons. Sequenced material: CD4+ or CD8+ T cells sorted from blood, taken in a trial of the OX40 agonist ivuxolimab. Receptor source: an adult with an advanced solid tumor such as melanoma, head and neck, liver or kidney cancer.

This clone was observed once. The rearrangement uses TRBV29-1 and TRBJ2-1, with TRBD2 as a possible D gene (6 bases). Trimming took off 7 bases at V and 5 bases at J, with 12 bases between the two ends. Germline CDR1 reads SQVTM; CDR2 reads ANQGSEA. The CDR3 has 12 residues. The CDR3 loop is CSATEGHNEQFF. The CDR3 region has the DNA TGCAGCGCAACGGAGGGTCACAATGAGCAGTTCTTC.

The chain couples TRBV6-6 to TRBJ2-1; D gene unclear. Trimming removed 0 bases from V and 8 bases from J, with 11 bases in between. CDR1 and CDR2 (germline): MNHNY, SVGAGI (reference sequence). The length of the CDR3 is 14 residues. CDR3 amino acids: CASSYSARVDEQFF. In DNA form, the CDR3 reads TGTGCCAGCAGTTACTCAGCGAGAGTCGATGAGCAGTTCTTC.